The source of this T cell receptor beta chain is a study of blood T cell repertoires in COVID-19 (dated by TCRdb to the early 2020s). For the wider study: Samples from collaborators originated in the United States, Italy and Spain and spanned both the acute and convalescent phases of COVID-19. The prospective study material was composed of cDNA or gDNA derived from T cells, B-cell-depleted T cells, or PBMCs. Deeply sampled blood TCRbeta repertoires from subjects exposed to, actively infected with, or recovered from COVID-19 were included in the dataset. A freely available public database, intended as a resource for researchers studying the immune response to SARS-CoV-2, is where the repertoires were released. Samples were obtained from the ongoing ImmuneRACE study (first 160 participants) and from some 1,200 subjects provided by 6 global collaborators. Nearly every sample came with metadata listing a de-identified subject ID, COVID-19 status, age in years and sex. Where available, HLA class I and class II types were obtained from metadata supplied by the sample provider rather than from assay-based typing. The full study reports these points: Clinical and demographic metadata were provided uncurated, with the amount varying by source and participant.

One collaborating source in Seattle enrolled patients during active infection and followed them longitudinally through the course of disease. Whole blood was collected in K2EDTA tubes by collaborating institutions according to the institutions' own protocols. Collaborator samples were shipped for TCRbeta analysis as frozen whole blood, isolated PBMCs, or DNA extracted from either sample type. TCRbeta CDR3 regions were amplified from genomic DNA using the immunoSEQ Assay, a bias-controlled multiplex PCR. Per the authors' processing: The number of nucleated cells in each sample was estimated from the amplification of reference gene primers within the assay. To quantify the absolute abundance of each unique TCRbeta CDR3 rearrangement, sequence reads were collapsed and filtered. Productive Simpson clonality was computed per sample as the square root of Simpson's diversity index over productive rearrangements. As stored in TCRdb, this immuneACCESS dataset retains in-frame rearrangements with V and J assigned. A fraction of the clones does not appear; measured against another copy, unresolved V genes explain less than half of the discrepancy, and the remainder lacks a known reason. V and J calls plus clone size are reproduced from that table; the DNA served to infer D and trimming. The sample profile shows around 82,000 clones; 85% of them were found once. The top ten hold 8.5% to 10% of the sample.

Concerning this clone: This receptor's antigen is unknown. Base qualities are missing; no much larger clone stands one base away.

This clonotype was obtained from a man aged 45-65 years with COVID-19, enrolled during active disease. Input material: peripheral blood.

CDR3 protein: CASSDIYGAYNEQFF. The bases are TGTGCCAGCAGTGACATCTACGGGGCCTACAATGAGCAGTTCTTC. The rearrangement combines TRBV28 with TRBJ2-1; TRBD2 is perhaps the D gene, given 5 matching bases. From its cysteine to its phenylalanine, the CDR3 spans 15 amino acids. Only the CDR3 DNA stays, 45 bases, in frame from base 1. V is cut by 5 bases and J by 2 bases, and the space between the germline ends is 13 bases. Taken from the germline V gene, the CDR1 and CDR2 loops are MDHEN and SYDVKM.